What follows are 29 T cell receptor beta chains derived from one specimen sequenced in a study of response to subunit inactivated influenza vaccine. Each CDR3 protein is one row after TCRdb ran MiXCR on the RT-PCR reads. This sample has about 540,000 distinct CDR3 sequences, with roughly 15% found just once. Sequenced here: PBMCs from blood, sampled 11 to 12 days after vaccination. These receptors all come from a man aged 45-65 years who received an inactivated influenza vaccine.

The chain links TRBV6-2 or TRBV6-3 to TRBJ2-1, with 9 bases that match TRBD2. Trimming at V came to 2 bases and at J to 4 bases, leaving 3 bases not matched to a gene. Germline V gene lookup returns CDR1 MNHEY and CDR2 SVGEGT. The CDR3 loop spans 15 amino acids. The CDR3 DNA follows: TGTGCCAGCAGTTACGGTAGCGGGGGATACAATGAGCAGTTCTTC. Residues: CASSYGSGGYNEQFF.

The chain joins TRBV20-1 to TRBJ2-6; D gene ambiguous. In germline, CDR1 is DFQATT, CDR2 SNEGSKA (reference sequence). The CDR3 length is 14 residues. V lost 2 bases and J 4 bases, leaving 9 bases between the germline ends. CDR3 sequence: CSARPGSGANVLTF. The CDR3 DNA reads TGCAGTGCTAGACCCGGGTCCGGGGCCAACGTCCTGACTTTC.

There are a few counts of this clonotype. CDR3 in DNA: TGTGCCAGCAGCCAAGGACCAGGGTCGCCCCAGCATTTT. Protein product: CASSQGPGSPQHF. This chain uses TRBV3-1 with TRBJ1-5; a possible D gene is TRBD1 (5 bases). CDR1 is LGHDT, CDR2 YNNKEL, per germline (reference sequence). CDR3 length: 13 residues. V was shortened by 1 base and J by 9 bases, with 10 bases between the two germline ends.

The chain employs TRBV4-1 and TRBJ2-5, with D possibly being TRBD1 (5 bases). V lost 1 base, J lost 4 bases, and 13 bases lay in between. The CDR3 has 15 residues. Germline lookup yields CDR1 MGHRA and CDR2 YSYEKL. Here the CDR3 reads CASSQGGPQGETQYF. The CDR3 DNA is TGCGCCAGCAGCCAAGGTGGTCCCCAGGGAGAGACCCAGTACTTC.

The chain combines TRBV12-3 or TRBV12-4 with TRBJ1-4; 11 bases align to TRBD1. The CDR3 has 14 amino acids. The V gene end was trimmed by 6 bases and the J gene end by 7 bases; junction bases not matched to a gene: 4. In nucleotides, the CDR3 is TGTGCCAGCAGGCGGACAGGGGGCCGTGAAAAACTGTTTTTT. As protein: CASRRTGGREKLFF.

In nucleotides, the CDR3 is TGCGCCAGCCCCTCAGGACGTTTTCAGAATGAGCAGTTCTTC. Protein: CASPSGRFQNEQFF. The rearrangement joins TRBV23-1 to TRBJ2-1, with unresolved D. TRBV23-1 is treated as an ORF (open reading frame) with a function not yet certain. Trimming left V 8 bases short and J 7 bases short, with 18 bases between. This CDR3 is built from 14 residues.

This clonotype was seen only a few times. The rearrangement joins TRBV2 to TRBJ2-1; D unclear. In germline, CDR1 is SNHLY, CDR2 FYNNEI. V was trimmed by 2 bases and J by 12 bases, leaving 14 bases between them. CDR3 length: 13 amino acids. The CDR3 coding sequence is TGTGCCAGCAGTGAATCTCCTTTGGTCAGGCAGTTCTTC. The encoded protein is CASSESPLVRQFF.

The V call is TRBV7-2, the J call TRBJ2-1; D is tentatively TRBD1 or TRBD2 (5 bases each). Germline V lookup: CDR1 SGHTA, CDR2 FQGNSA. The CDR3 consists of 15 residues. V lost 5 bases, J lost 2 bases, and 13 bases lay in between. The CDR3 nucleotides are TGTGCCAGCAGCGTCCGGGACCGAGCCTACAATGAGCAGTTCTTC. Translated, it gives CASSVRDRAYNEQFF. Full variable domain (missing parts from reference TRBV7-2 and TRBJ2-1): GAGVSQSPSNKVTEKGKDVELRCDPISGHTALYWYRQSLGQGLEFLIYFQGNSAPDKSGLPSDRFSAERTGGSVSTLTIQRTQQEDSAVYLCASSVRDRAYNEQFFGPGTRLTVL.

This clonotype was recorded a few times. The chain combines TRBV5-1 with TRBJ2-7; 9 bases fit TRBD1. V lost 4 bases, J lost 7 bases, and 9 bases stayed unmatched. There are 14 residues in the CDR3. CDR1 and CDR2 (germline): SGHRS, YFSETQ. The CDR3 reads CASSHLQGAGEQYF. The CDR3 coding sequence is TGCGCCAGCAGCCATTTACAGGGGGCGGGAGAGCAGTACTTC.

This clonotype was recorded at least ten times. CDR3 sequence: CASSGRGGHGYEQYF. The CDR3 DNA follows: TGTGCCAGCAGCGGCAGGGGCGGTCATGGATACGAGCAGTACTTC. This rearrangement joins TRBV7-2 to TRBJ2-7; perhaps TRBD1 as D (6 bases). There are 15 residues in the CDR3. From germline, CDR1 is SGHTA and CDR2 FQGNSA. V was pared by 5 bases and J by 4 bases, with 18 bases between.

V gene TRBV20-1 combines with J gene TRBJ1-1, with D possibly TRBD1 on 5 matching bases. V lost 0 bases to trimming and J lost 5 bases, with 13 bases between them. This CDR3 has 14 amino acids. Looked up from germline, CDR1 is DFQATT and CDR2 is SNEGSKA (reference sequence). This chain's CDR3 is CSARDLRGKTEAFF. CDR3 sequence (DNA): TGCAGTGCTAGAGATTTGCGGGGGAAAACTGAAGCTTTCTTT.

The chain is built from TRBV14 and TRBJ2-1; D unclear. The CDR3 is 16 residues long. Germline values: CDR1 SGHDN, CDR2 FVKESK. V was trimmed by 3 bases and J by 1 base, leaving 13 bases between them. The CDR3 reads CASSHSLRVSYNEQFF. In DNA, the CDR3 is TGTGCCAGCAGCCACTCCCTCCGAGTTTCCTACAATGAGCAGTTCTTC.

The chain joins TRBV7-2 to TRBJ2-7, with D perhaps matching TRBD1 (6 bases). This CDR3 has 14 residues. The germline gives CDR1 SGHTA, CDR2 FQGNSA. With 2 bases removed from V and 3 bases from J, the gap between germline ends came to 11 bases. For the CDR3, the DNA is TGTGCCAGCAGCTTAATTCCAGGGGTCTACGAGCAGTACTTC. This gives the protein CASSLIPGVYEQYF.

This clonotype has more than one count but fewer than ten. The chain is built from TRBV20-1 and TRBJ2-7; the D gene could be TRBD1 or TRBD2 (5 bases each). The germline gives CDR1 DFQATT, CDR2 SNEGSKA (reference sequence). This CDR3 has 14 amino acids. V lost 3 bases, J lost 4 bases, and 16 bases lay in between. Here the CDR3 reads CSARGERLAYEQYF. The CDR3 DNA follows: TGCAGTGCTAGGGGGGAGCGCCTCGCATACGAGCAGTACTTC.

CDR3 loop: CASSGDRVEQYF. The CDR3 nucleotides read TGTGCCAGCAGTGGGGACAGGGTCGAGCAGTACTTC. The rearrangement uses TRBV2 and TRBJ2-7, with 9 bases matching TRBD1. J lost 6 bases, V lost 4 bases, and 1 base had no gene match. The germline gives CDR1 SNHLY, CDR2 FYNNEI. This CDR3 is built from 12 residues. Looking up the rest from reference TRBV2 and TRBJ2-7 gives the full variable domain: EPEVTQTPSHQVTQMGQEVILRCVPISNHLYFYWYRQILGQKVEFLVSFYNNEISEKSEIFDDQFSVERPDGSNFTLKIRSTKLEDSAMYFCASSGDRVEQYFGPGTRLTVT.

This clonotype was found a few times. The chain is built from TRBV20-1 and TRBJ2-6; D is perhaps TRBD1 (6 bases). The germline V gene encodes CDR1 DFQATT and CDR2 SNEGSKA (reference sequence). The CDR3 runs 14 residues. Trimming pared 5 bases from V and 0 bases from J, leaving 8 bases between. CDR3 region: CSAQGFSGANVLTF. CDR3 sequence (DNA): TGCAGTGCTCAGGGGTTCTCTGGGGCCAACGTCCTGACTTTC.

The gene calls are TRBV27 and TRBJ2-7; the D is unclear. V lost 1 base and J 2 bases, leaving 9 bases between the germline ends. This CDR3 spans 14 amino acids. Germline CDR1 and CDR2: MNHEY and SMNVEV (reference sequence). The DNA for the CDR3 is TGTGCCAGCAGTTTATTGTACCCCCCCTACGAGCAGTACTTC. Its protein is CASSLLYPPYEQYF.

This clonotype was counted many times. This rearrangement joins TRBV6-2 or TRBV6-3 to TRBJ2-7, with D perhaps TRBD1 or TRBD2 (5 bases each). The CDR3 contains 15 residues. V lost 2 bases and J lost 2, with 13 bases in between. CDR1 MNHEY and CDR2 SVGEGT come from the germline V gene. The CDR3 loop reads CASSYLGPITYEQYF. The CDR3 nucleotides are TGTGCCAGCAGTTACCTGGGACCGATAACCTACGAGCAGTACTTC.

This clonotype was picked up a small number of times. J is TRBJ2-1 and V is TRBV18, with a possible D match to TRBD2 (5 bases). The V gene's germline CDR1 is KGHSH and CDR2 LQKENI. V was trimmed by 3 bases and J by 8 bases, leaving 17 bases between them. The CDR3 spans 15 residues. As DNA, the CDR3 is TGTGCCAGCTCACCCACAAACGGGGTATCCGATGAGCAGTTCTTC. Encoded protein: CASSPTNGVSDEQFF.

This clonotype has only a few counts. The genes are TRBV27 and TRBJ2-3; the match to TRBD1 covers 12 bases. Germline-derived CDR1 and CDR2 are MNHEY and SMNVEV (reference sequence). J gave up 4 bases and V 2 bases, and 4 bases lay outside the gene matches. CDR3 length: 16 amino acids. CDR3 protein: CASSLSGTGGSDTQYF. Here the CDR3 DNA reads TGTGCCAGCAGTTTAAGCGGGACAGGGGGCTCAGATACGCAGTATTTT.

This clonotype has more than one count but fewer than ten. The genes are TRBV28 and TRBJ2-1; no reliable D call. Germline lookup yields CDR1 MDHEN and CDR2 SYDVKM. This CDR3 spans 13 amino acids. V lost 6 bases and J lost 4, with 10 bases in between. The CDR3 DNA reads as TGTGCCAGCAGCCCCTGGGGATACAATGAGCAGTTCTTC. It translates to CASSPWGYNEQFF.

This clonotype was seen a few times. The gene calls are TRBV10-2 and TRBJ2-7; the D call may be TRBD1 or TRBD2 (6 bases each). Germline V gives CDR1 WSHSY, CDR2 SAAADI. The CDR3 totals 14 residues. V lost 6 bases, J lost 4 bases, and 16 bases lay in between. The CDR3 region has the DNA TGCGCCAGCAGAACCACTCAGGGGAGGTACGAGCAGTACTTC. It specifies CASRTTQGRYEQYF.

V and J are TRBV20-1 and TRBJ2-3, with D possibly TRBD1 on 6 matching bases. V lost 3 bases and J lost 6, with 13 bases in between. CDR3 length: 13 amino acids. Per the germline V gene, CDR1 is DFQATT and CDR2 is SNEGSKA (reference sequence). The CDR3 is CSASHRALDTQYF. The CDR3 DNA is TGCAGTGCTAGTCACAGGGCCTTGGATACGCAGTATTTT.

V and J are TRBV20-1 and TRBJ1-5; 7 bases align to TRBD1. Germline V gene sequence: CDR1 DFQATT, CDR2 SNEGSKA (reference sequence). The V segment lost 3 bases and the J segment 1 base; nucleotides outside the gene matches: 6. The CDR3 extends over 15 amino acids. For the CDR3, the DNA is TGCAGTGCTAGCACTTTGGGACAGAGCAATCAGCCCCAGCATTTT. Its protein product is CSASTLGQSNQPQHF.

The chain combines TRBV12-3 or TRBV12-4 with TRBJ2-3, with 10 bases matching TRBD2. The CDR3 is 15 residues long. J lost 6 bases, V lost 5 bases, and 8 bases had no gene match. CDR3 region: CASSPRGSGGDTQYF. In DNA form, the CDR3 reads TGTGCCAGCAGTCCCCGGGGTAGCGGGGGGGATACGCAGTATTTT.

The chain links TRBV12-3 or TRBV12-4 to TRBJ1-1; 10 bases are a match to TRBD1. The V segment lost 2 bases and the J segment 6 bases; nucleotides outside the gene matches: 3. This CDR3 contains 14 residues. CDR3 coding DNA: TGTGCCAGCAGTTTAAGGACAGGGGGTTCTGAAGCTTTCTTT. Protein sequence: CASSLRTGGSEAFF.

This clonotype showed up just a few times. The chain joins TRBV29-1 to TRBJ2-3, with 11 bases aligning to TRBD1. Unmatched junction bases numbered 6, after V lost 3 bases and J lost 4 bases. Germline assignment: CDR1 SQVTM and CDR2 ANQGSEA. This CDR3 contains 15 residues. The CDR3: CSVEWTGGSPDTQYF. In nucleotides, the CDR3 is TGCAGCGTTGAGTGGACAGGGGGCTCCCCAGATACGCAGTATTTT.

The chain uses TRBV12-3 or TRBV12-4 and TRBJ2-1; D not resolved. Trimming removed 3 bases at V and 2 bases at J, with 14 bases between. CDR3 length: 16 amino acids. CDR3 protein: CASSFRRLTPYNEQFF. CDR3 in DNA: TGTGCCAGCAGTTTTCGTCGGCTGACTCCCTACAATGAGCAGTTCTTC.

The CDR3 sequence is CASSQRGVPRDEQYF. CDR3 DNA sequence: TGTGCCAGCAGCCAAAGAGGGGTGCCGCGGGACGAGCAGTACTTC. V usage is TRBV3-1 and J usage is TRBJ2-7; TRBD1 or TRBD2 may be the D gene (5 bases each). The CDR3 totals 15 residues. Trimming stripped 2 bases from V and 5 bases from J, with 16 bases between. Germline-derived CDR1 and CDR2 are LGHDT and YNNKEL (reference sequence).